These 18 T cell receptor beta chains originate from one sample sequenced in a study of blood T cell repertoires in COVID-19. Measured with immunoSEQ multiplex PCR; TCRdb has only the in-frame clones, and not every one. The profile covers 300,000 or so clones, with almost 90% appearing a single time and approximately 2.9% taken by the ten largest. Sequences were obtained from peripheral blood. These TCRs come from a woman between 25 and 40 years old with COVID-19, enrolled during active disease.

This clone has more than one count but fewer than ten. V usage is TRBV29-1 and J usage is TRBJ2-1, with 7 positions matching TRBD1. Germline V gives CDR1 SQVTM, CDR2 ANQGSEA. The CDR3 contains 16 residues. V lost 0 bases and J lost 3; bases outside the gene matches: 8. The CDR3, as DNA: TGCAGCGTTGAAGATAAAGACAGGGAAGTCTACAATGAGCAGTTCTTC. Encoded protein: CSVEDKDREVYNEQFF.

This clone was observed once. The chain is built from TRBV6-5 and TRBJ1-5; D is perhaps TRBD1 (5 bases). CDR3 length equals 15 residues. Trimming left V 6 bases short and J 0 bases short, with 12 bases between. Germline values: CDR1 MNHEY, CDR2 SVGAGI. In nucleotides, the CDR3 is TGTGCCAGCAGGCCCGCAGGGTTTAGCAATCAGCCCCAGCATTTT. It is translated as CASRPAGFSNQPQHF.

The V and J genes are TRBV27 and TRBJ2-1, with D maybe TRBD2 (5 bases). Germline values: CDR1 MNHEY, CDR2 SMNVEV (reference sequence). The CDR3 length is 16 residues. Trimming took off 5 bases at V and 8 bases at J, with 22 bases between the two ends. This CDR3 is CASSLSEGYFRYEQFF. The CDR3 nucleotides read TGTGCCAGCAGTCTCTCCGAGGGATACTTCAGGTATGAGCAGTTCTTC.

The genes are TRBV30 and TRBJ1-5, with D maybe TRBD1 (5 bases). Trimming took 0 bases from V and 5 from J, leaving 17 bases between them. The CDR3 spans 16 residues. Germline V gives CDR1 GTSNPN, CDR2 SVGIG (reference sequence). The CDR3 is CAWSVGPNSLDQPQHF. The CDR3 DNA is TGTGCCTGGAGTGTGGGGCCTAACAGTTTAGATCAGCCCCAGCATTTT. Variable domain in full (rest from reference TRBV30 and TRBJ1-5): SQTIHQWPATLVQPVGSPLSLECTVEGTSNPNLYWYRQAAGRGLQLLFYSVGIGQISSEVPQNLSASRPQDRQFILSSKKLLLSDSGFYLCAWSVGPNSLDQPQHFGDGTRLSIL.

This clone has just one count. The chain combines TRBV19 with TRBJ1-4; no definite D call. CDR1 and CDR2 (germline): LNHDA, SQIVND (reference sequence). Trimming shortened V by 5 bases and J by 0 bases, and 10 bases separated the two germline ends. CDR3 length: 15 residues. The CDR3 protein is CASSPPGTTNEKLFF. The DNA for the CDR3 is TGTGCCAGTAGTCCCCCGGGGACAACTAATGAAAAACTGTTTTTT.

Here the CDR3 reads CSVETVNYGYTF. The CDR3 DNA reads TGCAGCGTTGAAACGGTTAACTATGGCTACACCTTC. This chain uses TRBV29-1 with TRBJ1-2; D ambiguous. The length of the CDR3 is 12 residues. V lost 2 bases and J lost 1, with 5 bases in between. Germline assignment: CDR1 SQVTM and CDR2 ANQGSEA.

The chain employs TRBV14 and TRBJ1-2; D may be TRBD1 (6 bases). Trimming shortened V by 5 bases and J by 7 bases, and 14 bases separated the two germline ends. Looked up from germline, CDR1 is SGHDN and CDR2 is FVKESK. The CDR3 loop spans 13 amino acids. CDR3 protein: CASSLQGWAGYTF. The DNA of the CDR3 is TGTGCCAGCAGCTTACAGGGATGGGCTGGCTACACCTTC.

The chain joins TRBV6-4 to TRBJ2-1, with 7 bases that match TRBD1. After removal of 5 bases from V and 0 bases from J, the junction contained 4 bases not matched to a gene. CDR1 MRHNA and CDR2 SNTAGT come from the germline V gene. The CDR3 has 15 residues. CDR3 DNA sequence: TGTGCCAGCAGTCTACAGGGGCACTCCTACAATGAGCAGTTCTTC. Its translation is CASSLQGHSYNEQFF.

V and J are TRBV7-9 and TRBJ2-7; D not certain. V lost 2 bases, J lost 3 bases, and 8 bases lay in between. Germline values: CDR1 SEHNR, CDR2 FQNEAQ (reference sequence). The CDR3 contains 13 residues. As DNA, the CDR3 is TGTGCCAGCAGCTTAAGTCTCGGCTACGAGCAGTACTTC. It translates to CASSLSLGYEQYF.

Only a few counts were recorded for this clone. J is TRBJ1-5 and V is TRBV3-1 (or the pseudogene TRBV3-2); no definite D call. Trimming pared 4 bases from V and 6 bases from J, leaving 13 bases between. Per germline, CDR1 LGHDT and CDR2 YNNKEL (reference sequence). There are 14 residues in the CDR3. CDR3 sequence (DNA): TGTGCCAGCAGCCCCGCGCGGGGAGGTCAGCCCCAGCATTTT. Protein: CASSPARGGQPQHF.

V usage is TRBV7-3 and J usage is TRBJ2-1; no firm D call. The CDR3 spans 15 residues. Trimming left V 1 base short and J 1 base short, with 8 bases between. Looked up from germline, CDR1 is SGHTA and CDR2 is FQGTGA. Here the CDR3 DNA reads TGTGCCAGCAGCTTAAGAACCCAGTCCTACAATGAGCAGTTCTTC. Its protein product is CASSLRTQSYNEQFF.

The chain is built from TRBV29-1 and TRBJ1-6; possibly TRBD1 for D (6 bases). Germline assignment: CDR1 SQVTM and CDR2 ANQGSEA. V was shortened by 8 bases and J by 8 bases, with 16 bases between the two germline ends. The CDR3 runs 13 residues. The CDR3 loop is CSTRGGADSPLHF. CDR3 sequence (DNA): TGCAGCACCCGAGGGGGAGCCGATTCACCCCTCCACTTT.

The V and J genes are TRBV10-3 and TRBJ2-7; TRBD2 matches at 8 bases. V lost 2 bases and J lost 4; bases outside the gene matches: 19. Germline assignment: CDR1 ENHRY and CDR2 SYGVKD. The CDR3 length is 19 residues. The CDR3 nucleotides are TGTGCCATCAGTGAGCCAACCCAGCCGACTAGCGACAGAGTTTACGAGCAGTACTTC. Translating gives CAISEPTQPTSDRVYEQYF.

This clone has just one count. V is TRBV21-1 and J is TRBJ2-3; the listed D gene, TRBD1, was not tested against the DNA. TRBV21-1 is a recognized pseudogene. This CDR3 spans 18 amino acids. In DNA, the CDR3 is TGTGCCAGCAGCAAAGCGCAGGTGTTTGAGCTTTGCACAGATACGCAGTATTTT. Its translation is CASSKAQVFELCTDTQYF.

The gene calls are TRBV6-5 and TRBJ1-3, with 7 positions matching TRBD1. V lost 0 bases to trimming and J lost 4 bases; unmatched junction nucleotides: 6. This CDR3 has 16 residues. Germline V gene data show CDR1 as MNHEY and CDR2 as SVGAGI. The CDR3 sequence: CASSYSMRGRGNTIYF. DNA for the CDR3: TGTGCCAGCAGTTACTCGATGAGGGGGCGAGGAAACACCATATATTTT.

Here the CDR3 DNA reads TGTGCCAGTAGTACAGGAGTCGGAAATGAAAAACTGTTTTTT. Its protein product is CASSTGVGNEKLFF. The chain is built from TRBV27 and TRBJ1-4; D might be TRBD1 (5 bases). CDR3 length: 14 amino acids. Germline lookup yields CDR1 MNHEY and CDR2 SMNVEV (reference sequence). Trimming took 9 bases from V and 5 from J, leaving 16 bases between them.

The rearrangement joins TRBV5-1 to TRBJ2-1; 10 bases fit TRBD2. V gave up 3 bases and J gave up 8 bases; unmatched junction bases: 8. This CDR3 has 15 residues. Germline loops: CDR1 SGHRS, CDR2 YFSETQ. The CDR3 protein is CASSSLAGAVHEQFF. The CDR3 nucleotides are TGCGCCAGCAGCTCCCTAGCGGGAGCGGTCCATGAGCAGTTCTTC.

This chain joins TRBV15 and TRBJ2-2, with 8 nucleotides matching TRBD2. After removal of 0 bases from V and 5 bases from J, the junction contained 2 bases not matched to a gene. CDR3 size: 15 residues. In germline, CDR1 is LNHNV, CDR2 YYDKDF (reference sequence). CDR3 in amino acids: CATSRDLAGTGELFF. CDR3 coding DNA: TGTGCCACCAGCAGAGATTTAGCGGGGACCGGGGAGCTGTTTTTT.